This T cell receptor (beta chain) was observed in a study of blood T cell repertoires in COVID-19. Overall study: Nucleic acid was either cDNA or gDNA, and it came from T cells, B-cell-depleted T cells, or PBMCs.

The ends lost 3 bases at V and 4 bases at J; junction bases unmatched: 5. This CDR3 comprises 16 residues. Per germline, CDR1 MNHEY and CDR2 SVGAGI. The data were produced by immunoSEQ multiplex PCR, yet TCRdb's version contains in-frame clones alone and is incomplete. The sample contains some 270,000 clones, approximately 89% of which appear only once. This chain connects TRBV6-5 to TRBJ2-3; 12 bases are shared with TRBD2. This receptor was identified in a middle-aged man who had been exposed to COVID-19. The sequencing input was PBMCs or T cells enriched from blood (not recorded which). The CDR3 bases are TGTGCCAGCAGTTATCTAGCGGGAGGGGGAGCAGATACGCAGTATTTT. Protein product: CASSYLAGGGADTQYF.